The rows below give T cell receptor beta chains drawn from one sample of a study of shared clonotypes between healthy human individuals. Data came from immunoSEQ multiplex PCR; TCRdb stores just in-frame clones and leaves some out. The sample has 800,000 or so clones, about 97% seen once. The sample was naive CD8+ T cells sorted from blood. These receptors all stem from a man aged 30 to 45 in good health. Each CDR3 is given with its conserved first and last residue. Fields, in order: clone size, J gene, D gene, V gene, CDR3 DNA, CDR3 protein. The D gene is left open where the match is weak. Rows give clone size only sometimes, using once, few, many, or a class for an expanded clone.

>NA|TRBJ2-1|TRBD1|TRBV7-9
TGTGCCAGCAGCCCCCCAGGGACAGGGGGCTACAATGAGCAGTTCTTC
CASSPPGTGGYNEQFF
>NA|TRBJ2-3|NA|TRBV15
TGTGCTAGTAGGGCCTCGAACACAGATACGCAGTATTTT
CASRASNTDTQYF
>NA|TRBJ2-1|TRBD2|TRBV7-9
TGTGCCAGCAGCTTAACTAGCGGGAGCCCCTACAATGAGCAGTTCTTC
CASSLTSGSPYNEQFF
>NA|TRBJ2-2|NA|TRBV5-4
TGTGCCAGCACCAACCCGTTCGCGAACACCGGGGAGCTGTTTTTT
CASTNPFANTGELFF
>NA|TRBJ1-3|NA|TRBV18
TGTGCCAGCTCACCAGCACCGGGACACAGAAACACCATATATTTT
CASSPAPGHRNTIYF
>NA|TRBJ2-7|NA|TRBV6-6
TGTGCCAGCAGCGATACGACCTACGAGCAGTACTTC
CASSDTTYEQYF
>NA|TRBJ2-7|NA|TRBV19
TGTGCCAGTAGTATAGCAGACGGCCCCTACGAGCAGTACTTC
CASSIADGPYEQYF
>NA|TRBJ2-3|NA|TRBV25-1
TGTGCCAGCAGTGAATATACGAGCACAGATACGCAGTATTTT
CASSEYTSTDTQYF
>NA|TRBJ2-5|TRBD2|TRBV29-1
TGCAGCGTTGAATTAGCGGGAGGGGGAGAGACCCAGTACTTC
CSVELAGGGETQYF
>NA|TRBJ1-2|TRBD1|TRBV7-9
TGTGCCAGCAGCTTAGGACAGGGGGCTGGCTATGGCTACACCTTC
CASSLGQGAGYGYTF
>NA|TRBJ2-7|NA|TRBV27
TGTGCCAGCAGTTTATCGAAGAGGGGTTACGAGCAGTACTTC
CASSLSKRGYEQYF
>NA|TRBJ2-7|NA|TRBV27
TGTGCCAGCAGTTTAGGAGGTCAATACGAGCAGTACTTC
CASSLGGQYEQYF
>NA|TRBJ2-1|NA|TRBV4-2
TGTGCCAGCAGCCAAGAGTTGCGGGGCTCCTACAATGAGCAGTTCTTC
CASSQELRGSYNEQFF
>NA|TRBJ2-1|TRBD2|TRBV2
TGTGCCAGCAGCGTTGAGCGGGGACTAGCGGGTAGCTCCTACAATGAGCAGTTCTTC
CASSVERGLAGSSYNEQFF
>once|TRBJ1-4|TRBD1|TRBV7-9
TGTGCCACCCGACAGGGAGGAGATGAAAAACTGTTTTTT
CATRQGGDEKLFF
>NA|TRBJ2-3|TRBD2|TRBV4-2
TGTGCCAGCAGCCAAGATAGCGGGGGCACAGATACGCAGTATTTT
CASSQDSGGTDTQYF
>NA|TRBJ2-1|TRBD2|TRBV27
TGTGCCAGCGTCCCGACTAGCGGGAGGGTAAGCTCCTACAATGAGCAGTTCTTC
CASVPTSGRVSSYNEQFF
>NA|TRBJ2-1|NA|TRBV9
TGTGCCAGCAGCGGCCAACCCCTCAATGAGCAGTTCTTC
CASSGQPLNEQFF
>NA|TRBJ2-1|NA|TRBV9
TGTGCCAGCAGCGCCGCCGAAGATGAGCAGTTCTTC
CASSAAEDEQFF
>NA|TRBJ2-5|NA|TRBV19
TGTGCCAGTAGTCCCCGGACAGAGTCAGAGACCCAGTACTTC
CASSPRTESETQYF
>NA|TRBJ2-7|TRBD2|TRBV11-2
TGTGCCAGCAGCCCAGGGGAGGGACTAGCGGGGGCCTACGAGCAGTACTTC
CASSPGEGLAGAYEQYF
>NA|TRBJ2-1|NA|TRBV4-3
TGCGCCAGCAGCCCCTGGACAGACAGCGGTGAGCAGTTCTTC
CASSPWTDSGEQFF
>NA|TRBJ1-3|NA|TRBV25-1
TGTGCCAGTTCTTGGTCCAGCTCTGGAAACACCATATATTTT
CASSWSSSGNTIYF
>NA|TRBJ2-2|TRBD1|TRBV27
TGTGCCTCCTGGACAGGATCGGGGGAGCTGTTTTTT
CASWTGSGELFF
>NA|TRBJ2-2|TRBD2|TRBV28
TGTGCCAGCAGTTTCGATCTTGGGTGGCGGGAGGGCACCGGGGAGCTGTTTTTT
CASSFDLGWREGTGELFF
>once|TRBJ2-3|TRBD2|TRBV5-4
TGTGCCAGCGATTTGGCGGGAGGGAAAGATACGCAGTATTTT
CASDLAGGKDTQYF
>NA|TRBJ2-3|TRBD2|TRBV28
TGTGCCAGCAGTCTCCCCTCGGGGACTAGCGGGAGTTTAACAGATACGCAGTATTTT
CASSLPSGTSGSLTDTQYF
>NA|TRBJ2-2|NA|TRBV27
TGTGCCAGCAGTACGAGTAGGGTCACCGGGGAGCTGTTTTTT
CASSTSRVTGELFF
>NA|TRBJ2-2|NA|TRBV9
TGTGCCAGCACCGTAGAAGGAACCGGGGAGCTGTTTTTT
CASTVEGTGELFF
>NA|TRBJ2-5|NA|TRBV2
TGTGCCAGCAGTGAGCCATTAAGGGACCAGTACTTC
CASSEPLRDQYF
>NA|TRBJ1-1|NA|TRBV27
TGTGCCAGCAGTTCGACCCACCAGGGTACTGAAGCTTTCTTT
CASSSTHQGTEAFF
>NA|TRBJ2-3|TRBD2|TRBV5-5
TGTGCCAGCATAATAGGCGGGAGGGTCACAGATACGCAGTATTTT
CASIIGGRVTDTQYF
>NA|TRBJ1-1|NA|TRBV5-5
TGTGCCAGCAGCGGATGGACGGCGAACACTGAAGCTTTCTTT
CASSGWTANTEAFF
>NA|TRBJ2-7|TRBD2|TRBV5-1
TGCGCCAGCAGCTTTCAGCGGGGGACCTACGAGCAGTACTTC
CASSFQRGTYEQYF
>NA|TRBJ2-7|TRBD2|TRBV7-9
TGTGCCAGCAGCCCGGGGGGGCAAAACGAGCAGTACTTC
CASSPGGQNEQYF
>NA|TRBJ2-7|NA|TRBV6-1
TGTGCCAGCAGTGGGGTAGTCCGCTCCTACGAGCAGTACTTC
CASSGVVRSYEQYF
>NA|TRBJ2-3|TRBD2|TRBV7-2
TGTGCCAGCAGCTTAGGGGCCGGCGGGAGTGTAGCAGATACGCAGTATTTT
CASSLGAGGSVADTQYF
>NA|TRBJ1-2|NA|TRBV9
TGTGCCAGCAGCGGGGACGGGTATGGCTACACCTTC
CASSGDGYGYTF
>few|TRBJ1-4|NA|TRBV7-9
TGTGCCAGCAGCTCCCGGGCCTGGGGTGAAAAACTGTTTTTT
CASSSRAWGEKLFF
>NA|TRBJ2-7|TRBD1|TRBV7-2
TGTGCCAGCAGCCCAGGGACAGCTTATTCCTACGAGCAGTACTTC
CASSPGTAYSYEQYF
>NA|TRBJ2-7|NA|TRBV7-2
TGTGCCAGCAGCTCCGGGGGGCGGTCCTACGAGCAGTACTTC
CASSSGGRSYEQYF
>NA|TRBJ1-1|NA|TRBV6-6
TGTGCCAGCATCAGGGGAATCATGAACACTGAAGCTTTCTTT
CASIRGIMNTEAFF
>NA|TRBJ1-2|NA|TRBV6-5
TGTGCCAGCAGTTATACCGGGGACTATGGCTACACCTTC
CASSYTGDYGYTF
>NA|TRBJ1-5|NA|TRBV6-1
TGTGCCAGCAGTGAAGATCCGCAGTTGAGAAGTAATCAGCCCCAGCATTTT
CASSEDPQLRSNQPQHF
>NA|TRBJ1-5|NA|TRBV5-1
TGCGCCAGCAGCGTTGAAACAGGACCGAATCAGCCCCAGCATTTT
CASSVETGPNQPQHF
>few|TRBJ1-5|NA|TRBV15
TGTGCCACCAGCAGAGATGGAAGTTTCAATCAGCCCCAGCATTTT
CATSRDGSFNQPQHF
>NA|TRBJ2-3|TRBD1|TRBV4-3
TGCGCCAGCAGCCAAATACTGACAGGGGGAGCGGGAAGTGCAGATACGCAGTATTTT
CASSQILTGGAGSADTQYF
>NA|TRBJ2-7|TRBD1|TRBV29-1
TGCAGCGCAACCCCGACAGGGGTGTACGAGCAGTACTTC
CSATPTGVYEQYF
>NA|TRBJ1-3|NA|TRBV30
TGTGCCTGGAGTGTAAACCTAAGGTGGGGAAACACCATATATTTT
CAWSVNLRWGNTIYF